The 29 T cell receptor beta chains reported below all come from one sample, sequenced in a study of T cells in localized non-small cell lung cancer. The assay was immunoSEQ multiplex PCR, and TCRdb's table has in-frame clones only and misses some. The sample carries about 60,000 clones, 75% to 90% recorded once. Sequences were derived from peripheral blood, sampled before any cancer treatment. The receptor source for this set is a woman aged 40 to 75 with stage I lung adenocarcinoma.

J is TRBJ2-7 and V is TRBV6-6, with 8 bases aligning to TRBD2. Trimming took 7 bases from V and 4 from J; bases not matched to a gene: 6. Germline values: CDR1 MNHNY, CDR2 SVGAGI (reference sequence). This CDR3 is built from 13 residues. The CDR3 reads CASNGGGRYEQYF. DNA for the CDR3: TGTGCCAGCAACGGCGGGGGGCGATACGAGCAGTACTTC.

The genes are TRBV9 and TRBJ1-1; D ambiguous. In germline, CDR1 is SGDLS, CDR2 YYNGEE. This CDR3 has 16 amino acids. Deletions cut 0 bases from V and 5 bases from J, with 17 bases between. CDR3 loop: CASSVEPFGVRTEAFF. The CDR3 bases are TGTGCCAGCAGCGTAGAGCCCTTTGGGGTAAGAACTGAAGCTTTCTTT.

The chain employs TRBV5-6 and TRBJ2-5; D unresolved. V shed 0 bases and J shed 4 bases, with 4 bases lying between them. In germline, CDR1 is SGHDT, CDR2 YYEEEE. The CDR3 contains 12 residues. For the CDR3, the DNA is TGTGCCAGCAGCTTGGAATTAGAGACCCAGTACTTC. Translation: CASSLELETQYF.

V usage is TRBV5-4 and J usage is TRBJ2-5; D may be TRBD2 (5 bases). Germline V lookup: CDR1 SGHNT, CDR2 YYREEE (reference sequence). The germline V and J ends were trimmed by 2 bases and 3 bases, with 14 bases remaining between them. The CDR3 has 15 residues. The CDR3 is CASSLEGSLKETQYF. As DNA, the CDR3 is TGTGCCAGCAGCTTAGAGGGAAGCCTAAAAGAGACCCAGTACTTC.

The chain has TRBV28 and TRBJ1-2; D not resolved. V was shortened by 5 bases and J by 4 bases, with 14 bases between the two germline ends. The CDR3 is 14 residues long. CDR1 is MDHEN, CDR2 SYDVKM, per germline. This CDR3 reads CASSLDGEGYGYTF. CDR3 in DNA: TGTGCCAGCAGTCTTGACGGGGAAGGCTATGGCTACACCTTC.

The chain recombines TRBV5-4 with TRBJ2-5; no clear D. Trimming removed 4 bases at V and 0 bases at J, with 7 bases between. The germline V gene has CDR1 SGHNT and CDR2 YYREEE (reference sequence). This CDR3 has 13 amino acids. The CDR3 DNA reads TGTGCCAGCAGCCCCGAGTACCAAGAGACCCAGTACTTC. This translates into CASSPEYQETQYF.

In this sample, this clone turned up once. The rearrangement uses TRBV29-1 and TRBJ2-2; D is uncertain. The CDR3 has 13 amino acids. Germline V lookup: CDR1 SQVTM, CDR2 ANQGSEA. V was clipped by 4 bases and J by 3 bases, with 9 bases between them. The CDR3 here is CSVAADYTGELFF. CDR3 bases: TGCAGCGTTGCTGCAGATTACACCGGGGAGCTGTTTTTT.

Concerning this clone itself: The junction departs from the called germline gene at one end, perhaps through a read error. The chain couples TRBV16 to TRBJ1-5; TRBD1 might be the D (6 bases). The CDR3 extends over 13 amino acids. The germline V gene encodes CDR1 KGHSY and CDR2 FQNENV. The CDR3 region is CASSQGSNQPQHF. CDR3 DNA sequence: TGTGCCAGTAGCCAGGGGAGCAATCAGCCCCAGCATTTT.

In this sample, this clone turned up once. V usage is TRBV6-5 and J usage is TRBJ1-2; tentatively, D is TRBD1 (5 bases). The CDR3 spans 14 residues. CDR1 is MNHEY, CDR2 SVGAGI, per germline. V was cut by 2 bases and J by 4 bases, with 11 bases left in between. The CDR3, as DNA: TGTGCCAGCAGTTACGGAGGGGCTGGCTATGGCTACACCTTC. Translating gives CASSYGGAGYGYTF.

A single count supports this clone. This chain uses TRBV27 with TRBJ1-1; 8 bases map to TRBD1. Per the germline V gene, CDR1 is MNHEY and CDR2 is SMNVEV (reference sequence). Unmatched junction bases numbered 9, after V lost 9 bases and J lost 0 bases. The CDR3 sequence is 15 residues long. CDR3 amino acids: CASETDRALNTEAFF. The CDR3 bases are TGTGCCAGTGAAACGGACAGGGCCCTGAACACTGAAGCTTTCTTT.

The chain employs TRBV7-9 and TRBJ2-5, with D perhaps given as TRBD1 or TRBD2 (5 bases each). The CDR3 extends over 15 amino acids. V was pared by 4 bases and J by 1 base, with 13 bases between. Germline CDR1 reads SEHNR; CDR2 reads FQNEAQ (reference sequence). The CDR3 here is CASSSPGPTQETQYF. CDR3 bases: TGTGCCAGCAGCTCGCCGGGACCCACCCAAGAGACCCAGTACTTC.

V usage is TRBV27 and J usage is TRBJ2-1; D tentatively fits TRBD1 or TRBD2 (6 bases each). The CDR3 length is 13 residues. Trimming stripped 5 bases from V and 9 bases from J, with 14 bases between. The germline CDR1 and CDR2 sequences are MNHEY and SMNVEV (reference sequence). Here the CDR3 DNA reads TGTGCCAGCAGTCTTCCGGGGGCAGGTGAGCAGTTCTTC. As protein: CASSLPGAGEQFF.

The J gene is TRBJ1-4, the V gene TRBV28, with 7 nucleotides matching TRBD1. V trimming: 4 bases; J trimming: 8 bases; junction bases outside the gene matches: 13. This CDR3 has 16 residues. CDR1 is MDHEN and CDR2 is SYDVKM in the germline V gene. CDR3 in DNA: TGTGCCAGCAGTTCACACCCACAGGGGTTCGTCGAAAAACTGTTTTTT. This codes for CASSSHPQGFVEKLFF.

V is TRBV2 and J is TRBJ1-1, with D maybe TRBD1 (5 bases). The CDR3 is made up of 13 amino acids. Germline values: CDR1 SNHLY, CDR2 FYNNEI. V lost 3 bases and J 7 bases, leaving 12 bases between the germline ends. CDR3 DNA: TGTGCCAGCAGTGAGCAGGGAGAGAATGAAGCTTTCTTT. This translates into CASSEQGENEAFF.

The chain employs TRBV29-1 and TRBJ2-2, with 8 bases identical to TRBD1. The germline V gene has CDR1 SQVTM and CDR2 ANQGSEA. The CDR3 covers 13 residues. The V and J ends lost 4 bases and 6 bases, in that order; junction bases with no gene match: 4. The chain's CDR3 is CSVADRGAGELFF. CDR3 in DNA: TGCAGCGTTGCAGACAGGGGAGCCGGGGAGCTGTTTTTT.

The table lists this clone with a few counts. This sequence joins TRBV5-5 and TRBJ1-1; D remains ambiguous. Germline loops: CDR1 SGHKS, CDR2 YYEKEE (reference sequence). The V gene lost 2 bases and the J gene lost 7 bases, with 9 bases spanning the gap. The CDR3 is 12 amino acids. CDR3 sequence reads: CASSFRGLEAFF. The CDR3 bases are TGTGCCAGCAGCTTCCGTGGCCTTGAAGCTTTCTTT. The full variable domain, with the rest looked up from reference TRBV5-5 and TRBJ1-1, is DAGVTQSPTHLIKTRGQQVTLRCSPISGHKSVSWYQQVLGQGPQFIFQYYEKEERGRGNFPDRFSARQFPNYSSELNVNALLLGDSALYLCASSFRGLEAFFGQGTRLTVV.

V is TRBV19 and J is TRBJ1-2, with TRBD1 matching over 10 bases. J lost 3 bases, V lost 6 bases, and 7 bases had no gene match. Germline CDR1 and CDR2: LNHDA and SQIVND (reference sequence). The CDR3 is made up of 15 amino acids. The CDR3 is CASSRQGANHYGYTF. CDR3 sequence (DNA): TGTGCCAGTAGCCGACAGGGGGCAAATCACTATGGCTACACCTTC.

The chain links TRBV5-6 to TRBJ2-6; a weak D match, TRBD1 (6 bases). Deletions cut 4 bases from V and 0 bases from J, with 11 bases between. This CDR3 region has 16 residues. Germline CDR1 is SGHDT and CDR2 is YYEEEE. CDR3 bases: TGTGCCAGCAGCCCCGAGGGGGACTCTGGGGCCAACGTCCTGACTTTC. It codes for CASSPEGDSGANVLTF. Based on the CDR3 plus reference TRBV5-6 and TRBJ2-6, the full variable domain is DAGVTQSPTHLIKTRGQQVTLRCSPKSGHDTVSWYQQALGQGPQFIFQYYEEEERQRGNFPDRFSGHQFPNYSSELNVNALLLGDSALYLCASSPEGDSGANVLTFGAGSRLTVL.

The genes are TRBV20-1 and TRBJ1-2; the D gene is possibly TRBD1 (5 bases). Germline-derived CDR1 and CDR2 are DFQATT and SNEGSKA (reference sequence). The CDR3 has 10 residues. V was clipped by 3 bases and J by 10 bases, with 9 bases between them. This CDR3 is CSASDSSYTF. CDR3 nucleotides: TGCAGTGCTAGTGACAGCTCCTACACCTTC.

V and J are TRBV7-8 and TRBJ1-2, with D possibly matching TRBD1 (5 bases). This CDR3 region has 13 residues. Germline V gene sequence: CDR1 SGHVS, CDR2 FQNEAQ. Between the trimmed V and J ends, which lost 5 bases and 6 bases, there was a span of 13 bases. CDR3 amino acids: CASSPGEGDGYTF. The CDR3, as DNA: TGTGCCAGCAGCCCGGGGGAAGGGGATGGCTACACCTTC.

This chain uses TRBV6-4 with TRBJ2-2, with D uncertain. From germline, CDR1 is MRHNA and CDR2 SNTAGT. V gave up 6 bases and J gave up 7 bases, with 15 bases separating them. The CDR3 is 14 amino acids. CDR3 region: CASSPAFRDGELFF. For the CDR3, the DNA is TGTGCCAGCAGCCCGGCCTTTCGTGACGGGGAGCTGTTTTTT.

This clone was recorded a few times. This rearrangement joins TRBV5-3 to TRBJ2-1, with D possibly matching TRBD2 (6 bases). TRBV5-3 is identified as an open reading frame with a role that is uncertain. The CDR3 is made up of 18 amino acids. With 0 bases removed from V and 4 bases from J, the gap between germline ends came to 20 bases. CDR3 coding DNA: TGTGCCAGAAGCTTGGTAGTGGTAGGGACTCAATCATACAATGAGCAGTTCTTC. Translating gives CARSLVVVGTQSYNEQFF.

This chain links TRBV5-4 with TRBJ1-1; D ambiguous. Trimming left V 0 bases short and J 4 bases short, with 13 bases between. The length of the CDR3 is 15 residues. Germline CDR1 reads SGHNT; CDR2 reads YYREEE (reference sequence). The DNA of the CDR3 is TGTGCCAGCAGCTTGGAGAGGGCGATGGGCACTGAAGCTTTCTTT. It translates to CASSLERAMGTEAFF. The variable domain in full, completed from reference TRBV5-4 and TRBJ1-1, reads ETGVTQSPTHLIKTRGQQVTLRCSSQSGHNTVSWYQQALGQGPQFIFQYYREEENGRGNFPPRFSGLQFPNYSSELNVNALELDDSALYLCASSLERAMGTEAFFGQGTRLTVV.

This chain connects TRBV2 to TRBJ1-1, with 10 bases lining up with TRBD1. V was pared by 5 bases and J by 10 bases, with 10 bases of the junction left unmatched. CDR3 length: 14 amino acids. From germline, CDR1 is SNHLY and CDR2 FYNNEI. CDR3 sequence (DNA): TGTGCCAGCAGTACCTCCGGGACAGGGGTAACAGCTTTCTTT. Its translation is CASSTSGTGVTAFF.

V is TRBV7-3 and J is TRBJ1-1; D remains unclear. Trimming pared 8 bases from V and 8 bases from J, leaving 18 bases between. CDR1 SGHTA and CDR2 FQGTGA come from the germline V gene. This CDR3 comprises 13 residues. The CDR3 here is CASSVVQDGEAFF. In DNA form, the CDR3 reads TGTGCCAGCTCGGTTGTCCAGGACGGAGAAGCTTTCTTT. The variable domain in full, completed from reference TRBV7-3 and TRBJ1-1, reads GAGVSQTPSNKVTEKGKYVELRCDPISGHTALYWYRQSLGQGPEFLIYFQGTGAADDSGLPNDRFFAVRPEGSVSTLKIQRTERGDSAVYLCASSVVQDGEAFFGQGTRLTVV.

The V call is TRBV6-5, the J call TRBJ2-7, with 8 bases lining up with TRBD1. Per the germline V gene, CDR1 is MNHEY and CDR2 is SVGAGI. This CDR3 has 13 amino acids. With 2 bases clipped from V and 7 bases from J, the junction kept 4 bases outside the gene matches. This CDR3 reads CASSYRQGREQYF. CDR3 coding DNA: TGTGCCAGCAGTTACAGACAGGGGAGAGAGCAGTACTTC.

V and J are TRBV13 and TRBJ2-3; 8 nucleotides agree with TRBD2. Germline V CDR1 and CDR2: PRHDT, FYEKMQ (reference sequence). The CDR3 is 15 amino acids. The V and J ends lost 2 bases and 8 bases, in that order; junction bases with no gene match: 9. The CDR3 region has the DNA TGTGCCAGCAGCTTAAACCGGGAGGGCCTCAGTACGCAGTATTTT. This sequence encodes CASSLNREGLSTQYF.

This clone was detected only once. This chain uses TRBV29-1 with TRBJ2-7; 8 bases are a match to TRBD2. CDR1 is SQVTM and CDR2 is ANQGSEA in the germline V gene. The CDR3 contains 12 residues. V shed 7 bases, J shed 3 bases, and the junction held 5 bases outside the gene matches. CDR3 sequence reads: CSAGGGFYEQYF. For the CDR3, the DNA is TGCAGCGCCGGGGGGGGTTTCTACGAGCAGTACTTC.

V is TRBV5-1 and J is TRBJ1-4, with no clear D. Germline loops: CDR1 SGHRS, CDR2 YFSETQ. Trimming took 1 base from V and 7 from J, leaving 11 bases between them. This CDR3 contains 14 residues. This CDR3 reads CASSLSRDFEKLFF. The CDR3 DNA sequence: TGCGCCAGCAGCTTGTCAAGAGATTTTGAAAAACTGTTTTTT. Complete variable domain (other parts from reference TRBV5-1 and TRBJ1-4): KAGVTQTPRYLIKTRGQQVTLSCSPISGHRSVSWYQQTPGQGLQFLFEYFSETQRNKGNFPGRFSGRQFSNSRSEMNVSTLELGDSALYLCASSLSRDFEKLFFGSGTQLSVL.